Each of the 13 T cell receptor beta chains below was sequenced from the same sample in a study of blood T cell repertoires in COVID-19. The method was immunoSEQ multiplex PCR; TCRdb's version includes in-frame clones alone and lacks a portion of them. The data contain approximately 130,000 clones, around 85% of them seen just once; the ten biggest clones take up 3.5% to 4.5%. The sample comprised peripheral blood. These receptors originate from a man in his 60s with acute or convalescent COVID-19.

This clone has a single count. This sequence joins TRBV5-1 and TRBJ2-1; 9 bases are shared with TRBD1. Germline V CDR1 and CDR2: SGHRS, YFSETQ. The V and J ends lost 4 bases and 3 bases, in that order; junction bases with no gene match: 2. The CDR3 length is 14 residues. The CDR3 protein is CASSRGQGYNEQFF. CDR3 DNA sequence: TGCGCCAGCAGCAGGGGACAGGGCTACAATGAGCAGTTCTTC.

This sequence joins TRBV10-2 and TRBJ2-7, with D possibly matching TRBD1 (5 bases). Germline CDR1 is WSHSY and CDR2 is SAAADI. V was cut by 7 bases and J by 5 bases, with 9 bases left in between. CDR3 length: 11 residues. CDR3 amino acids: CASIQGNEQYF. The CDR3 DNA is TGCGCCAGCATTCAGGGAAACGAGCAGTACTTC.

V usage is TRBV7-9 and J usage is TRBJ1-5; D call uncertain. Deletions cut 1 base from V and 4 bases from J, with 11 bases between. Per germline, CDR1 SEHNR and CDR2 FQNEAQ (reference sequence). The CDR3 runs to 15 residues. Here the CDR3 reads CASSLGDAGNQPQHF. CDR3 bases: TGTGCCAGCAGCTTAGGAGATGCGGGTAATCAGCCCCAGCATTTT.

Only a few counts were recorded for this clone. This chain uses TRBV27 with TRBJ2-1; D might be TRBD1 (6 bases). V lost 0 bases, J lost 2 bases, and 8 bases lay in between. The germline V gene encodes CDR1 MNHEY and CDR2 SMNVEV (reference sequence). The CDR3 has 15 amino acids. In DNA form, the CDR3 reads TGTGCCAGCAGTTTATCCCCAGGGGCCTACAATGAGCAGTTCTTC. Residues: CASSLSPGAYNEQFF.

The CDR3 loop is CASSLSGQGGYEQYF. The CDR3 bases are TGTGCCAGCAGCTTATCAGGACAGGGTGGTTACGAGCAGTACTTC. The V and J genes are TRBV7-2 and TRBJ2-7; the match to TRBD1 covers 8 bases. CDR3 length: 15 amino acids. V gave up 2 bases and J gave up 4 bases; unmatched junction bases: 7. Germline V gene lookup returns CDR1 SGHTA and CDR2 FQGNSA.

The table lists this clone with a count of one. V usage is TRBV5-1 and J usage is TRBJ2-7; tentatively, D is TRBD1 (5 bases). Deletions cut 2 bases from V and 7 bases from J, with 19 bases between. Per the germline V gene, CDR1 is SGHRS and CDR2 is YFSETQ. The CDR3 consists of 15 residues. The CDR3 spells CASSFRTSPSGEQYF. The CDR3 bases are TGCGCCAGCAGCTTCCGGACATCACCCTCCGGGGAGCAGTACTTC.

Only a few counts were recorded for this clone. This chain uses TRBV5-1 with TRBJ2-2, with a possible D match to TRBD2 (5 bases). The CDR3 runs to 14 residues. Trimming took 2 bases from V and 1 from J, leaving 6 bases between them. Germline V gene lookup returns CDR1 SGHRS and CDR2 YFSETQ. Written as DNA, the CDR3 is TGCGCCAGCAGCTTCGCGGGGAACACCGGGGAGCTGTTTTTT. Translation: CASSFAGNTGELFF.

This clone was observed a handful of times. The rearrangement uses TRBV19 and TRBJ1-1; TRBD1 aligns across 8 bases. The CDR3 sequence is 14 residues long. Trimming cost V 5 bases and J 5 bases; bases outside gene matches: 7. The V gene's germline CDR1 is LNHDA and CDR2 SQIVND (reference sequence). For the CDR3, the DNA is TGTGCCAGTAGTGCATACCAGGGGGCGACTGAAGCTTTCTTT. Amino acid sequence: CASSAYQGATEAFF.

V is TRBV19 and J is TRBJ2-5; possible D gene TRBD1, 6 bases. CDR1 and CDR2 (germline): LNHDA, SQIVND (reference sequence). The CDR3 covers 15 residues. V shed 3 bases and J shed 5 bases, with 16 bases lying between them. CDR3 in DNA: TGTGCCAGTAGTATTGGCACAGGGTTATGGGAGACCCAGTACTTC. Protein product: CASSIGTGLWETQYF.

The V gene is TRBV7-8, the J gene TRBJ1-1; D may be TRBD1 (6 bases). This CDR3 contains 14 residues. The V gene lost 7 bases and the J gene lost 2 bases, with 14 bases spanning the gap. The germline V gene encodes CDR1 SGHVS and CDR2 FQNEAQ. CDR3 region: CASILNRVNTEAFF. In nucleotides, the CDR3 is TGTGCCAGCATCCTAAACAGGGTTAACACTGAAGCTTTCTTT.

V is TRBV6-5 and J is TRBJ1-1; D not resolved. Germline V gene sequence: CDR1 MNHEY, CDR2 SVGAGI. The germline V and J ends were trimmed by 4 bases and 1 base, with 10 bases remaining between them. This CDR3 is built from 14 residues. CDR3 sequence reads: CASSWRGPNTEAFF. CDR3 DNA sequence: TGTGCCAGCAGTTGGAGAGGCCCGAACACTGAAGCTTTCTTT.

The CDR3 is CASSRGLNTEAFF. DNA of the CDR3: TGTGCCAGCAGCCGAGGGTTGAACACTGAAGCTTTCTTT. The V call is TRBV7-2, the J call TRBJ1-1; no clear D gene. The CDR3 is made up of 13 amino acids. CDR1 and CDR2 from the germline V gene are SGHTA and FQGNSA. Trimming cost V 5 bases and J 0 bases, with 7 bases left between them. Using reference TRBV7-2 and TRBJ1-1 for the parts outside the CDR3, the full variable domain is GAGVSQSPSNKVTEKGKDVELRCDPISGHTALYWYRQSLGQGLEFLIYFQGNSAPDKSGLPSDRFSAERTGGSVSTLTIQRTQQEDSAVYLCASSRGLNTEAFFGQGTRLTVV.

The J gene is TRBJ2-1, the V gene TRBV4-2; 7 nucleotides agree with TRBD2. CDR3 length: 15 amino acids. Germline loops: CDR1 LGHNA, CDR2 YNFKEQ. Trimming removed 0 bases from V and 7 bases from J; junction bases left unmatched: 6. The chain's CDR3 is CASSQDSSGRNEQFF. CDR3 in DNA: TGTGCCAGCAGCCAAGATTCTAGCGGCAGGAATGAGCAGTTCTTC.